Here is one T cell receptor beta chain with its context. What it recognizes is unknown. TCRdb recomputed calls from the reads with MiXCR, one row per CDR3 protein. The table has 450,000 to 600,000 distinct CDR3 sequences, about 44% seen once; the top ten hold approximately 40%. The sample comes from a study of T cell repertoires in cytomegalovirus infection. On the study more broadly: Both recently identified HLA-C-restricted and well-studied HLA-B-restricted CMV epitopes were used in the study.

Study-wide findings and caveats: CMV-specific TCR beta clonotypes restricted by HLA-C were the ones dominating the ex vivo response.

V was pared by 5 bases and J by 7 bases, with 17 bases of the junction left unmatched. Germline CDR1 MDHEN, CDR2 SYDVKM. The CDR3 sequence is 18 residues long. Sequences were derived from cultured PBMCs, sampled from culture after CMV antigen stimulation. V is TRBV28 and J is TRBJ1-5; 10 bases match TRBD1. This sequence was found in a human donor in good health (CMV status not recorded). Some clones in this sample may be carry-over from other donors' samples. The CDR3: CASSPPPRTGTGDQPQHF. The DNA for the CDR3 is TGTGCCAGCAGTCCCCCCCCACGGACCGGGACAGGGGACCAGCCCCAGCATTTT. Variable domain in full (rest from reference TRBV28 and TRBJ1-5): DVKVTQSSRYLVKRTGEKVFLECVQDMDHENMFWYRQDPGLGLRLIYFSYDVKMKEKGDIPEGYSVSREKKERFSLILESASTNQTSMYLCASSPPPRTGTGDQPQHFGDGTRLSIL.